Sequencing of this T cell receptor (beta chain) was carried out in a study of blood T cell repertoires in COVID-19. Study-level information: Samples of COVID-19 (acute and convalescent) were obtained from the United States, Italy and Spain. The analysed material was cDNA or gDNA that came from T cells, B-cell-depleted T cells, or PBMCs.

V shed 0 bases and J shed 7 bases, with 7 bases lying between them. This CDR3 region has 13 residues. As processed by the authors: It was from reference gene primer amplification that nucleated cell counts were estimated. Only in-frame clones appear in the TCRdb table, and some are missing; sequencing was by immunoSEQ multiplex PCR. That table supplies the V and J calls and clone size; D and trimming were determined from the DNA. The data contain around 180,000 clones, approximately 77% of them singletons. The sample taken for sequencing was peripheral blood. V gene TRBV12-3 or TRBV12-4 combines with J gene TRBJ2-1, with D unclear. This receptor was obtained from a woman of 80 years or more with active or convalescent COVID-19. The CDR3 sequence is CASSLARLNEQFF. The CDR3 DNA is TGTGCCAGCAGTTTAGCGAGGCTGAATGAGCAGTTCTTC.